This T cell receptor beta chain was found in a study of T cell repertoires in cytomegalovirus infection. As regards this clonotype: Antigen: not known.

Germline lookup yields CDR1 MNHNS and CDR2 SASEGT. Trimming shortened V by 2 bases and J by 0 bases, and 11 bases separated the two germline ends. The CDR3 runs to 16 residues. TCRdb re-called the reads with MiXCR, one entry per CDR3 protein. The sample lists approximately 390,000 distinct CDR3 sequences, about a third occurring once. The receptor was isolated from a human donor in good health (CMV status not recorded). Some clones in this sample may be carry-over from other donors' samples. The sample in question was cultured PBMCs, obtained from culture after CMV antigen stimulation. The rearrangement links TRBV6-1 to TRBJ2-1, with TRBD2 as a possible D gene (5 bases). CDR3 nucleotides: TGTGCCAGCAGTGAATACGGGGAGAGCTCCTACAATGAGCAGTTCTTC. It yields the protein CASSEYGESSYNEQFF.